One sample yielded the 5 T cell receptor beta chains listed below, sequenced in a study of control samples from healthy donors and cancer patients. TCRdb keeps only in-frame clones here, not all; method: immunoSEQ multiplex PCR. The sample records about 100,000 clones, roughly 89% being singletons. Sample: blood. These receptors all come from a man aged 30 to 45 in good health.

The chain couples TRBV30 to TRBJ1-6; 7 nucleotides line up with TRBD1. The CDR3 is 15 residues long. Germline V gene data show CDR1 as GTSNPN and CDR2 as SVGIG (reference sequence). The ends lost 3 bases at V and 11 bases at J; junction bases unmatched: 13. CDR3 in amino acids: CAWRTEATGVAPLHF. CDR3 in DNA: TGTGCCTGGAGGACGGAGGCCACAGGGGTGGCACCCCTCCACTTT.

V usage is TRBV11-2 and J usage is TRBJ2-1, with D possibly matching TRBD1 (6 bases). The CDR3 is 13 amino acids. Germline assignment: CDR1 SGHAT and CDR2 FQNNGV. With 6 bases removed from V and 4 bases from J, the gap between germline ends came to 10 bases. The CDR3 DNA is TGTGCCAGCAGTTTCGACAGGTACAATGAGCAGTTCTTC. Protein sequence: CASSFDRYNEQFF.

This chain connects TRBV6-6 to TRBJ2-7; TRBD1 aligns across 9 bases. The germline CDR1 and CDR2 sequences are MNHNY and SVGAGI (reference sequence). With 2 bases clipped from V and 6 bases from J, the junction kept 8 bases outside the gene matches. This CDR3 comprises 15 residues. The CDR3 coding sequence is TGTGCCAGCAGTTACCCGGGACAGGGTCTGGCCGAGCAGTACTTC. Its protein product is CASSYPGQGLAEQYF.

The chain uses TRBV7-8 and TRBJ2-5, with TRBD2 as a possible D gene (7 bases). This CDR3 has 15 amino acids. CDR1 is SGHVS, CDR2 FQNEAQ, per germline. Trimming shortened V by 1 base and J by 5 bases, and 14 bases separated the two germline ends. CDR3 DNA: TGTGCCAGCAGCTTAGTGCGGGGGCGTTCGGAGACCCAGTACTTC. This sequence encodes CASSLVRGRSETQYF.

V usage is TRBV5-1 and J usage is TRBJ1-1; D is unresolved. V gave up 4 bases and J gave up 7 bases, with 11 bases separating them. The length of the CDR3 is 12 residues. CDR1 SGHRS and CDR2 YFSETQ come from the germline V gene. CDR3 bases: TGCGCCAGCAGCACGGGAGGGTATGAAGCTTTCTTT. This codes for CASSTGGYEAFF.